This is a list of T cell receptor beta chains from one sample in a study of monozygotic twins with cystic fibrosis. Some clones are missing from TCRdb's copy, which holds only in-frame ones; the method was immunoSEQ multiplex PCR. The sample carries roughly 35,000 clones, roughly 84% recorded once. Sequenced material: blood. The receptors were sampled from a girl aged 2-10 years with cystic fibrosis. The conserved cysteine and the conserved F or W are not part of the CDR3 here. For some rows the clone size is stated as once, few or many, or as a class when expanded; others skip it.

>TRBV18|.|TRBJ2-2
ASSGPYTGELF
>TRBV30|.|TRBJ2-3
AWSPGLAGGPDTQY
>TRBV15|.|TRBJ2-1
ATSSGRPNNNEQF
>TRBV7-2|.|TRBJ2-2
ASRRGNTGELF
>TRBV7-7|.|TRBJ2-5
ASSSLDGETQY
>TRBV18|few|TRBJ1-3
ASSSIPTGPGNTIY
>TRBV4-3|.|TRBJ1-4
ASSQAAAIGEKLF
>TRBV18|.|TRBJ1-2
ASSPSWDREDYGYT
>TRBV10-3|.|TRBJ1-2
AIRKYVGDPDYGYT
>TRBV12-5|once|TRBJ1-1
ASGLVQGSTEAF
>TRBV6-5|.|TRBJ1-2
ASSYSRTFQGYT
>TRBV7-9|.|TRBJ1-1
ASSLGGTGFAEAF
>TRBV6-1|.|TRBJ1-6
ASSSPSPLH
>TRBV11-2|.|TRBJ2-7
ASSSRDRSYEQY
>TRBV21-1|few|TRBJ2-7
AGLEPAYEQY
>TRBV9|.|TRBJ2-7
ASSERGTDEQY
>TRBV6-5|.|TRBJ1-2
ASTSGTGGTYGYT
>TRBV7-9|.|TRBJ1-2
ASSLEGSDGYT
>TRBV18|.|TRBJ1-1
ASSPRSVNTEAF
>TRBV18|.|TRBJ2-7
ASSPPGVYEQY
>TRBV2|.|TRBJ2-7
ASSAIIASQGIYEQY
>TRBV25-1|few|TRBJ2-4
ASSELGVKNIQY
>TRBV4-1|.|TRBJ2-7
ASSHLTVGAENVYEQY
>TRBV30|.|TRBJ2-3
AWRPVGGYTQY
>TRBV12-5|.|TRBJ2-2
ASGLVAGQYTGELF
>TRBV19|once|TRBJ1-5
ASSIGQGNQPQH
>TRBV5-1|few|TRBJ1-2
ASSGQGAGYT
>TRBV11-2|few|TRBJ1-6
ASSQTGGGSPLH
>TRBV30|.|TRBJ2-3
AWRAKGLAGGTDTQY
>TRBV4-3|.|TRBJ2-5
ASSQGQGKGQETQY
>TRBV15|.|TRBJ1-5
ATSRGNRGVSNQPQH
>TRBV7-2|.|TRBJ2-7
ASSLGLAVYEQY
>TRBV29-1|once|TRBJ1-2
SLELRGRDYGYT
>TRBV7-9|.|TRBJ2-5
ASSLGIQETQY
>TRBV5-1|.|TRBJ1-3
ASSLGTGDGNTIY
>TRBV5-6|.|TRBJ1-5
ASSSGRRRNQPQH
>TRBV20-1|.|TRBJ1-2
SARAVYGYT
>TRBV4-1|.|TRBJ2-5
ASSHFETGVCQETQY
>TRBV7-2|.|TRBJ1-2
ASSLEYGYT
>TRBV5-1|.|TRBJ1-6
ASSLSGRGNSPLH
>TRBV9|once|TRBJ2-3
ASSPSGGLTDTQY
>TRBV5-1|.|TRBJ2-7
ASSLGDLYEQY
>TRBV9|few|TRBJ1-5
ASSVTGQTGQPQH
>TRBV7-9|.|TRBJ2-1
ASSFSDRDEQF
>TRBV7-2|.|TRBJ2-7
ASSPSRSYEQY
>TRBV5-1|.|TRBJ2-6
ASSLGNTGAGANVLT
>TRBV18|.|TRBJ1-6
ASSPQGYNSPLH
>TRBV7-9|.|TRBJ1-1
ASSLRPGGNTEAF
>TRBV4-1|.|TRBJ1-3
ASSQDRGMIGGPGAGNTIY